The present TCR beta chain was sequenced within a study of vaccination effects on CD4 cells after COVID-19. Germline-derived CDR1 and CDR2 are SNHLY and FYNNEI. The CDR3 has 15 amino acids. V was pared by 7 bases and J by 2 bases, with 15 bases between. Remarks on this clone: Antigen unknown.

The data were produced by immunoSEQ multiplex PCR, yet TCRdb's version contains in-frame clones alone and is incomplete. The data contain approximately 70,000 clones, 65% to 80% of them seen just once; the ten biggest clones take up roughly 2.9%. Expansion of antigen-specific CD4+ T cells with viral peptide pools was carried out by the ViraFEST assay before sequencing. The authors isolated CD4+ T cells after around 10 days of culture. Vaccinated participants had no history of SARS-CoV-2 infection and tested negative for nucleocapsid antibodies. The material sequenced was CD4+ T cells from PBMCs cultured with HCoV-NL63 spike peptides, taken before COVID-19 vaccination. The chain links TRBV2 to TRBJ1-3; D is possibly TRBD1 (5 bases). The clonotype was recovered from a human donor who received a COVID-19 vaccine. CDR3 sequence reads: CASTPGGAAGNTIYF. The CDR3 coding sequence is TGTGCCAGCACCCCGGGAGGGGCGGCTGGAAACACCATATATTTT.